Listed below are T cell receptor beta chains from one sample, sequenced in a study of beta chain features in type 1 diabetes. Measured with immunoSEQ multiplex PCR; TCRdb has only the in-frame clones, and not every one. The sample contains over 200,000 clones, around 9.9% of which appear only once. The material sequenced was naive CD4+ T cells from blood. All receptors derive from a man aged 25 to 45 with type 1 diabetes. Each CDR3 is given without its conserved first and last residue. The listing skips clone size in some rows; elsewhere it reads once, few, many or a size class.

v_call	clone_size	j_call	cdr3_aa
TRBV11-2	.	TRBJ2-5	ASSFWRGTQETQY
TRBV15	.	TRBJ1-2	ATRDGQGYGYT
TRBV4-2	.	TRBJ1-5	ASSQETPEPQH
TRBV19	few	TRBJ1-1	ASSRRATMNTEAF
TRBV2	.	TRBJ2-5	ASSPGVETQY
TRBV18	few	TRBJ2-7	ASSPASYEQY
TRBV2	.	TRBJ2-1	ASSALAGSNEQF
TRBV6-5	.	TRBJ2-2	ASSPGTLVSGELF
TRBV5-1	.	TRBJ2-1	ASSLAWAGLAGRNEQF
TRBV9	few	TRBJ2-1	ASSVSGYNEQF